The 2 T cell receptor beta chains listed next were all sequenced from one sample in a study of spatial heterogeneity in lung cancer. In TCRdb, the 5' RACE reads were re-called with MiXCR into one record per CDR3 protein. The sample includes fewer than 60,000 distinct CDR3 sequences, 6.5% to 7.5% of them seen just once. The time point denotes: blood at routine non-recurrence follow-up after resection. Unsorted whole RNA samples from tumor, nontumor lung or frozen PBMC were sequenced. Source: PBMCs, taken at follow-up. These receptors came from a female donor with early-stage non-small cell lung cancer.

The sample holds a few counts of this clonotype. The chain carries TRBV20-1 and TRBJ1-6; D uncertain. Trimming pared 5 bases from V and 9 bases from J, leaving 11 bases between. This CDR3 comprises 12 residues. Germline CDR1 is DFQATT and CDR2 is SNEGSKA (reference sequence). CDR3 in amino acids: CSAVAHTSPLHF. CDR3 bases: TGCAGTGCTGTAGCCCATACTTCACCCCTCCACTTT.

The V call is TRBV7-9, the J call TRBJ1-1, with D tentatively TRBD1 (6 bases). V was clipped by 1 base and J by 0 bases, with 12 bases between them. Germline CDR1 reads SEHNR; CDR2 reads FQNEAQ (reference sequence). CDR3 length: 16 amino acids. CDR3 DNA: TGTGCCAGCAGCTTAGGTGACGGGACATTGAACACTGAAGCTTTCTTT. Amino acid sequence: CASSLGDGTLNTEAFF. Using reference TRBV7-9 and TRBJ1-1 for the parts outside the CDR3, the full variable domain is DTGVSQNPRHKITKRGQNVTFRCDPISEHNRLYWYRQTLGQGPEFLTYFQNEAQLEKSRLLSDRFSAERPKGSFSTLEIQRTEQGDSAMYLCASSLGDGTLNTEAFFGQGTRLTVV.